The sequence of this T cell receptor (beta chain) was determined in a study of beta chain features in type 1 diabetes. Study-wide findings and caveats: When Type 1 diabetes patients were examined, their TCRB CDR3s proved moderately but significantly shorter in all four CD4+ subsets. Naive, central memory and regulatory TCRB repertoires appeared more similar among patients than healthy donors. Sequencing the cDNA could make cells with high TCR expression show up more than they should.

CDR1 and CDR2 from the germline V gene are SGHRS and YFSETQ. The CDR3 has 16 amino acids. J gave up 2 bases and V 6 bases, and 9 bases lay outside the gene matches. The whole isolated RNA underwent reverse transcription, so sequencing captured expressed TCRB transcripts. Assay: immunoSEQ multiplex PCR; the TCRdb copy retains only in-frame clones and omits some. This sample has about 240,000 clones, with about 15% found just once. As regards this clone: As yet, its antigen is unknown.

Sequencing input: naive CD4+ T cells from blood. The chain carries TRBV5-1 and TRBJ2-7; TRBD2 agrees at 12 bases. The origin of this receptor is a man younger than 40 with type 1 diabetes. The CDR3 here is CASNLRLAGDPYEQYF. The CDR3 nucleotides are TGCGCCAGCAACCTCCGACTAGCGGGGGATCCCTACGAGCAGTACTTC.